This T cell receptor beta chain emerged from a study of OX40 agonist ivuxolimab in advanced cancers. The study, taken as a whole, reports: The CD4+ and CD8+ T cells in the blood had expanded clonally by week 6 at 0.1 to 3.0 mg/kg. Which antigen the expanded peripheral T cells recognized is unknown.

Repertoires were generated with immunoSEQ multiplex PCR, while TCRdb's copy carries only in-frame clones and drops some. The table has tens of thousands of clones, around 86% seen once; the top ten hold roughly 0.3%. V was pared by 1 base and J by 3 bases, with 6 bases of the junction left unmatched. CDR1 and CDR2 (germline): SGHVS, FNYEAQ. The CDR3 totals 16 residues. A note on this clone: Its antigen is not known.

The receptor's source is an adult with an advanced solid tumor such as melanoma, head and neck, liver or kidney cancer. This specimen was CD4+ or CD8+ T cells sorted from blood, taken in a trial of the OX40 agonist ivuxolimab. The V gene is TRBV7-6, the J gene TRBJ2-4, with 7 bases aligning to TRBD2. The CDR3 here is CASSLGGRADKNIQYF. In DNA form, the CDR3 reads TGTGCCAGCAGCTTAGGGGGGAGGGCTGACAAAAACATTCAGTACTTC. Full variable domain (rest looked up from reference TRBV7-6 and TRBJ2-4): GAGVSQSPRYKVTKRGQDVALRCDPISGHVSLYWYRQALGQGPEFLTYFNYEAQQDKSGLPNDRFSAERPEGSISTLTIQRTEQRDSAMYRCASSLGGRADKNIQYFGAGTRLSVL.